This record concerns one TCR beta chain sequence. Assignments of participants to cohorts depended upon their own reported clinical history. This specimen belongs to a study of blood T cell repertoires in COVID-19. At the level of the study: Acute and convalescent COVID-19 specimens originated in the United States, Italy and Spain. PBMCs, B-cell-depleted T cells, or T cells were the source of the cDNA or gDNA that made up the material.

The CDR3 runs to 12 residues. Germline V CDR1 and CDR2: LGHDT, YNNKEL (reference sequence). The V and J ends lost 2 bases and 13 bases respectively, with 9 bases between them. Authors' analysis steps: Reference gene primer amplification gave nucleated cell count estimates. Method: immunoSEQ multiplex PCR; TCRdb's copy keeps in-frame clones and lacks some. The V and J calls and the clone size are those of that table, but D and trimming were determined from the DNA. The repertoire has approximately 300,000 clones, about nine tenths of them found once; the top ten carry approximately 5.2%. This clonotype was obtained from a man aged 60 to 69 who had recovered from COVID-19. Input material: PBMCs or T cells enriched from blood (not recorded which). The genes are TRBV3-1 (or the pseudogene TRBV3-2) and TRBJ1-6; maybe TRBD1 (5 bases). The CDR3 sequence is CASSQQGTPLHF. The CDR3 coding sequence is TGTGCCAGCAGCCAACAGGGTACCCCCCTCCACTTT.